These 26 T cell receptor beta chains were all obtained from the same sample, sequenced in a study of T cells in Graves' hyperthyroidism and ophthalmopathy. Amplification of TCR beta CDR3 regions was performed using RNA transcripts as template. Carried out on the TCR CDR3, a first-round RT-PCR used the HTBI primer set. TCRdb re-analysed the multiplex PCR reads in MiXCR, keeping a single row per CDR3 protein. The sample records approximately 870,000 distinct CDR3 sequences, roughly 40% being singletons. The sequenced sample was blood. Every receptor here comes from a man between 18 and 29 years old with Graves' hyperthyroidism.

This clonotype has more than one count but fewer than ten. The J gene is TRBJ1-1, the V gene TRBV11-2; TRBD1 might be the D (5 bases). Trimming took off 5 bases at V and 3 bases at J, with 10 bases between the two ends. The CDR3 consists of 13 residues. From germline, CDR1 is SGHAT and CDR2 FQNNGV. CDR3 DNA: TGTGCCAGCAGCCCAGGGTCGGACACTGAAGCTTTCTTT. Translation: CASSPGSDTEAFF.

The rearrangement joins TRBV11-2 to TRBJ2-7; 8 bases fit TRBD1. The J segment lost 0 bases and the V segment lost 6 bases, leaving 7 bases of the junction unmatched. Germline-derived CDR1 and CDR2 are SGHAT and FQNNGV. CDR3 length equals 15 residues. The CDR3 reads CASRQTGGISYEQYF. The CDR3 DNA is TGTGCCAGCAGACAAACAGGGGGAATCTCCTACGAGCAGTACTTC.

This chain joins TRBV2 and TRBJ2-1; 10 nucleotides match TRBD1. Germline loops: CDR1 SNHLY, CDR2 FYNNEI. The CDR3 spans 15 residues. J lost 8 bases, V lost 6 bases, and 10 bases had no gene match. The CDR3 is CASSVTGGPPDEQFF. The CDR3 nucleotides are TGTGCCAGCAGCGTGACAGGGGGCCCTCCCGATGAGCAGTTCTTC.

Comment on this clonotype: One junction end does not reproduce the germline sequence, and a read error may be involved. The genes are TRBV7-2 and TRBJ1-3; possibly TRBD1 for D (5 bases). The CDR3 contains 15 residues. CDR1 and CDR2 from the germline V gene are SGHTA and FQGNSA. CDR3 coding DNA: TGCGCCAGCAGCCAAGATACCCAGGGTGGTAACACCATATATTTT. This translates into CASSQDTQGGNTIYF.

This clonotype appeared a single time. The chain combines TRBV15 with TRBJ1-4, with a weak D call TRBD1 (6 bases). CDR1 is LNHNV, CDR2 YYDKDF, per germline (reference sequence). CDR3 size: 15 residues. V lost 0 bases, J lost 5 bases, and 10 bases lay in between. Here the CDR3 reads CATSRDLDRNEKLFF. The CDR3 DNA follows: TGTGCCACCAGCAGAGATCTTGACAGGAATGAAAAACTGTTTTTT.

This chain's CDR3 is CASSVGGGSNQPLHF. As DNA, the CDR3 is TGTGCCAGCAGCGTAGGAGGGGGTAGCAATCAGCCCCTCCACTTT. The chain carries TRBV9 and TRBJ1-6; maybe TRBD1 (6 bases). Deletions cut 0 bases from V and 13 bases from J, with 17 bases between. Germline CDR1 SGDLS, CDR2 YYNGEE. This CDR3 region has 15 residues.

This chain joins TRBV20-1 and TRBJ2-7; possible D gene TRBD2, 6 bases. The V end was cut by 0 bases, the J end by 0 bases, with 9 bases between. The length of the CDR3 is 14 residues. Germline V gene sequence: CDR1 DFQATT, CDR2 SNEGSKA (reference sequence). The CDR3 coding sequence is TGCAGTGCTAGAGAGTTGGGGGGCTCCTACGAGCAGTACTTC. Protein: CSARELGGSYEQYF.

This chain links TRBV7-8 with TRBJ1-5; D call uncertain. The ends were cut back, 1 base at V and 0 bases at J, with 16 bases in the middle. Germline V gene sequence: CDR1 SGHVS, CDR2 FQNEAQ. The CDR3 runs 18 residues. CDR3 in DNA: TGTGCCAGCAGCTTAGAAGGGAGTGCGCCCTATAGCAATCAGCCCCAGCATTTT. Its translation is CASSLEGSAPYSNQPQHF.

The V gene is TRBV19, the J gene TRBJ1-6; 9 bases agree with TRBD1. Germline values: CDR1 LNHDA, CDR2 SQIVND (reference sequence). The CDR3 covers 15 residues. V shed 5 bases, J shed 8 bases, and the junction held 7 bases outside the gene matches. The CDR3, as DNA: TGTGCCAGTAGTGCGGAGACAGGGGGTCATTCACCCCTCCACTTT. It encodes CASSAETGGHSPLHF.

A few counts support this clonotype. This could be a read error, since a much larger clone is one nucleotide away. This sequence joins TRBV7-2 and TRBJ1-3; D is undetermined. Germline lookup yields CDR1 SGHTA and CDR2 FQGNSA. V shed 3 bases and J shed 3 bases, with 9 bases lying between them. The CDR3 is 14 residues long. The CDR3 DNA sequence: TGTGCCAGCAGCTTTGCGGGATATGGAAACACCATATATTTT. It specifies CASSFAGYGNTIYF.

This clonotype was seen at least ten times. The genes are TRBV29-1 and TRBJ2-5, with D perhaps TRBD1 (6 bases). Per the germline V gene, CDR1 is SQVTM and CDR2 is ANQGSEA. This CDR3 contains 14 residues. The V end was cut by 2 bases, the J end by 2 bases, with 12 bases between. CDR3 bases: TGCAGCGTTGAACGGGCAGGGGAACAAGAGACCCAGTACTTC. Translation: CSVERAGEQETQYF. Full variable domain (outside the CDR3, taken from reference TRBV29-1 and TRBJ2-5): SAVISQKPSRDICQRGTSLTIQCQVDSQVTMMFWYRQQPGQSLTLIATANQGSEATYESGFVIDKFPISRPNLTFSTLTVSNMSPEDSSIYLCSVERAGEQETQYFGPGTRLLVL.

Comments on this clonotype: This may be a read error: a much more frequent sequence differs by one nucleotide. CDR3 DNA sequence: TGTGCCAGCAGAGTGGGACAGGAGAACACTGAAGCTTTCTTT. As protein: CASRVGQENTEAFF. The V call is TRBV9, the J call TRBJ1-1, with 8 bases aligning to TRBD1. J lost 1 base, V lost 5 bases, and 4 bases had no gene match. Germline V gene data show CDR1 as SGDLS and CDR2 as YYNGEE. The CDR3 consists of 14 residues.

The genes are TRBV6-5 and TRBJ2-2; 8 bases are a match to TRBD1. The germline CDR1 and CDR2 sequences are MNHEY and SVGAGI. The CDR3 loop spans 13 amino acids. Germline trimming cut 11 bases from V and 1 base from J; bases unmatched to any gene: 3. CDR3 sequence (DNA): TGTGCCGGAGGGACAGGGAACACCGGGGAGCTGTTTTTT. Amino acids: CAGGTGNTGELFF.

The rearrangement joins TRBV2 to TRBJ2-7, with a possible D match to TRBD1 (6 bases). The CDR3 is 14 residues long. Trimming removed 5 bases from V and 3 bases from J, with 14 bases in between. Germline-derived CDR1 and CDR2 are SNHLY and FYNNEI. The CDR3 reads CASSPLTGNYEQYF. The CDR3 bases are TGTGCCAGCAGTCCGCTGACAGGTAACTACGAGCAGTACTTC.

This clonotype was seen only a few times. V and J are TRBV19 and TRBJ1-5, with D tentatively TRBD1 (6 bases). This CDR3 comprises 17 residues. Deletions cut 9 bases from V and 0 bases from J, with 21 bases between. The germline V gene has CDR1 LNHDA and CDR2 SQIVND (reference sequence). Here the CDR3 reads CASQGGTTTYSNQPQHF. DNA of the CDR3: TGTGCCAGCCAAGGGGGGACAACTACTTATAGCAATCAGCCCCAGCATTTT. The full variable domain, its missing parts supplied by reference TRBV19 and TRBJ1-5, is DGGITQSPKYLFRKEGQNVTLSCEQNLNHDAMYWYRQDPGQGLRLIYYSQIVNDFQKGDIAEGYSVSREKKESFPLTVTSAQKNPTAFYLCASQGGTTTYSNQPQHFGDGTRLSIL.

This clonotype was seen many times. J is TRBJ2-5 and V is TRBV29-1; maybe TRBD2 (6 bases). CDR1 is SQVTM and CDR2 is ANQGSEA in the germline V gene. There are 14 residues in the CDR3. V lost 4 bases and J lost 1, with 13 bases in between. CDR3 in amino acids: CSVGGIAAQETQYF. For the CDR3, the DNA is TGCAGCGTTGGAGGGATAGCGGCCCAAGAGACCCAGTACTTC.

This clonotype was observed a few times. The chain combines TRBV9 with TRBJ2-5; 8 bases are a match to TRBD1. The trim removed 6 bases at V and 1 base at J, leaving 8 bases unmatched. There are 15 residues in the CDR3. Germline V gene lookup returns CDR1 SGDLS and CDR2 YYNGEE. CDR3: CASTPGQGAQETQYF. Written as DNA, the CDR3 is TGTGCCAGCACCCCCGGACAGGGTGCCCAAGAGACCCAGTACTTC. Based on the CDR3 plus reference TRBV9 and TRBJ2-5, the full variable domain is DSGVTQTPKHLITATGQRVTLRCSPRSGDLSVYWYQQSLDQGLQFLIQYYNGEERAKGNILERFSAQQFPDLHSELNLSSLELGDSALYFCASTPGQGAQETQYFGPGTRLLVL.

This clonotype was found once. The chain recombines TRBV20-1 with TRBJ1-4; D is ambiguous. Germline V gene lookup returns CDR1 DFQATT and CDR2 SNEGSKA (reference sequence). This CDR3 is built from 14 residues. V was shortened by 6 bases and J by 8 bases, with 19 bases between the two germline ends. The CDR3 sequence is CSASSTDGREKLFF. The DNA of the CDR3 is TGCAGTGCCAGCAGCACGGACGGGCGGGAAAAACTGTTTTTT.

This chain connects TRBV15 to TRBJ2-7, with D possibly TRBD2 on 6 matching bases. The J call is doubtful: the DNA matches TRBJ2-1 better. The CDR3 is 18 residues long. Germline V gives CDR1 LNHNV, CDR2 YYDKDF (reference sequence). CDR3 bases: TGTGCCACCAGCAGAGAGGGGGAACGGCGGAGGGCCGACAATGAGCAGTTCTTC. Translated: CATSREGERRRADNEQFF.

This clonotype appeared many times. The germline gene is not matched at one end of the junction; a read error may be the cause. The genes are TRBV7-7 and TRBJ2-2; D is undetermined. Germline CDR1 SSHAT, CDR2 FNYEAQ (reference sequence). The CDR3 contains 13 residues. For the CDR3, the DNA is TGTGCTAGCAGTTCAATTCTCACCGGGGAGCTGTTTTTT. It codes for CASSSILTGELFF.

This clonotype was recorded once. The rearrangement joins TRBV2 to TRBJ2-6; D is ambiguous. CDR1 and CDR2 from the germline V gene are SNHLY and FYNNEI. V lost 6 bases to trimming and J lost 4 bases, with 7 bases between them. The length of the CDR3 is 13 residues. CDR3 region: CASRAQGANVLTF. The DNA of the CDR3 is TGTGCCAGCAGGGCACAAGGGGCCAACGTCCTGACTTTC.

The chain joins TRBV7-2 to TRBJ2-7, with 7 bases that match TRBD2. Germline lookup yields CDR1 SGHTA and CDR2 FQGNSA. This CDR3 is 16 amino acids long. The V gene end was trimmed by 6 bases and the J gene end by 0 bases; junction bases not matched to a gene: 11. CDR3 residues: CASSSLSGKSSYEQYF. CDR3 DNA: TGTGCCAGCAGTTCCTTAAGCGGGAAATCCTCCTACGAGCAGTACTTC.

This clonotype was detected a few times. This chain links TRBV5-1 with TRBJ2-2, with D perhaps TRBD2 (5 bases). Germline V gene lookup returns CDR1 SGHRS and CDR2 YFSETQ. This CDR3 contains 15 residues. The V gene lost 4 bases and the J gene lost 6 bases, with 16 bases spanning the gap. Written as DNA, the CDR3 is TGCGCCAGCAGCCCAGGACTGGCAAATGCCGGGGAGCTGTTTTTT. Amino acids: CASSPGLANAGELFF.

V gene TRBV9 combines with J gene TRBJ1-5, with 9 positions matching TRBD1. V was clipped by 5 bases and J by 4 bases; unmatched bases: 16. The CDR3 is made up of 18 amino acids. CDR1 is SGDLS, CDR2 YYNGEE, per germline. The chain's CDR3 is CASSYLGGTGTVNQPQHF. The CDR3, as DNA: TGTGCCAGCAGTTACCTCGGCGGGACAGGGACGGTTAATCAGCCCCAGCATTTT. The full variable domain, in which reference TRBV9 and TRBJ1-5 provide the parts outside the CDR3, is DSGVTQTPKHLITATGQRVTLRCSPRSGDLSVYWYQQSLDQGLQFLIQYYNGEERAKGNILERFSAQQFPDLHSELNLSSLELGDSALYFCASSYLGGTGTVNQPQHFGDGTRLSIL.

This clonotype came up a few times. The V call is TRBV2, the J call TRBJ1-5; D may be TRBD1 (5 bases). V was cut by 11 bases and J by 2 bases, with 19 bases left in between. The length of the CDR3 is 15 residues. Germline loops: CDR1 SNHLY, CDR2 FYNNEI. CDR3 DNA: TGTGCCGCGCGGGGCGATAGGGTAGGCAATCAGCCCCAGCATTTT. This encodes CAARGDRVGNQPQHF.

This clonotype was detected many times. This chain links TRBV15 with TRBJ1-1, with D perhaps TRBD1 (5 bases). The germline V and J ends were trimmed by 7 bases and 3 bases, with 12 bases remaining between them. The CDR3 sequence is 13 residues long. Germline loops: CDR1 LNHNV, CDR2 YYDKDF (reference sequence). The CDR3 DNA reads TGTGCCACCAAGGAAGGGGTGTACACTGAAGCTTTCTTT. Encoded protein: CATKEGVYTEAFF.